A selection of T cell receptor beta chains follows, all from one sample in a study of shared clonotypes between healthy human individuals. TCRdb's table, derived via immunoSEQ multiplex PCR, lists solely in-frame clones and lacks some. The data show roughly 1,500,000 clones, with around 98.5% seen just once and around 0.33% held by the top ten. The sample was naive CD4+ T cells sorted from blood. All receptors come from a man aged 25 to 40 in good health. Both conserved end residues are part of each CDR3. D genes are given only for firm matches. Clone size is given for some rows only: seen once, a few or many times, or a class if the clone is expanded.

-	TRBV5-1	-	TRBJ1-2	CASSYAVGRNYGYTF	TGCGCCAGCAGCTACGCAGTGGGGAGGAACTATGGCTACACCTTC
-	TRBV11-2	-	TRBJ1-4	CASSLVPGFNEKLFF	TGTGCCAGCAGCTTAGTTCCAGGGTTCAATGAAAAACTGTTTTTT
TRBD1	TRBV6-1	-	TRBJ1-3	CASIFGQAGNTIYF	TGTGCCAGCATATTTGGACAGGCTGGAAACACCATATATTTT
-	TRBV4-3	-	TRBJ2-1	CASSQDLVIGPSSEQFF	TGCGCCAGCAGCCAAGATTTGGTAATAGGTCCGTCAAGTGAGCAGTTCTTC
-	TRBV11-2	-	TRBJ2-7	CASSYKHASYEQYF	TGTGCCAGCAGCTACAAACATGCCTCATACGAGCAGTACTTC
TRBD2	TRBV10-1	once	TRBJ2-7	CASSESLARGYEQYF	TGCGCCAGCAGTGAGTCACTAGCGAGGGGCTACGAGCAGTACTTC
-	TRBV10-3	-	TRBJ2-7	CAAKDSSYEQYF	TGTGCCGCTAAGGATAGCTCCTACGAGCAGTACTTC
TRBD2	TRBV7-9	-	TRBJ2-5	CASSYLAGDGETQYF	TGTGCCAGCAGCTACCTAGCGGGAGATGGAGAGACCCAGTACTTC
-	TRBV10-3	-	TRBJ2-1	CATAGAGPGAHNNEQFF	TGTGCCACGGCGGGGGCAGGTCCCGGAGCTCACAACAATGAGCAGTTCTTC
-	TRBV28	-	TRBJ2-3	CASRGWGGTDTQYF	TGTGCCAGCAGGGGGTGGGGAGGCACAGATACGCAGTATTTT
-	TRBV6-5	-	TRBJ1-1	CASSRRRGMNTEAFF	TGTGCCAGCAGCCGTCGACGGGGAATGAACACTGAAGCTTTCTTT
-	TRBV2	-	TRBJ2-2	CASSPDTIVTGELFF	TGTGCCAGCAGTCCGGACACGATCGTCACCGGGGAGCTGTTTTTT
TRBD1	TRBV18	-	TRBJ2-2	CASSPLGQGNTGELFF	TGTGCCAGCTCACCACTTGGACAGGGCAACACCGGGGAGCTGTTTTTT
-	TRBV27	-	TRBJ2-6	CASSLGRSNVLTF	TGTGCCAGCAGTTTAGGGCGGAGCAACGTCCTGACTTTC
-	TRBV29-1	-	TRBJ2-1	CSVSRRKEYNEQFF	TGCAGCGTGAGTAGGCGGAAGGAGTACAATGAGCAGTTCTTC
-	TRBV18	-	TRBJ2-1	CASSPTRDNYNEQFF	TGTGCCAGCTCACCCACCCGGGACAACTACAATGAGCAGTTCTTC
-	TRBV5-4	-	TRBJ1-1	CASSLEPGATWTEAFF	TGTGCCAGCAGCTTGGAGCCGGGGGCAACATGGACTGAAGCTTTCTTT
TRBD1	TRBV9	-	TRBJ1-2	CASSVTTGGNYGYTF	TGTGCCAGCAGCGTAACTACAGGGGGTAACTATGGCTACACCTTC
-	TRBV5-1	-	TRBJ1-4	CASSSPGVAGEKLFF	TGCGCCAGCAGCTCACCGGGGGTTGCGGGTGAAAAACTGTTTTTT
-	TRBV20-1	-	TRBJ2-7	CSAAGLSEQYF	TGCAGTGCCGCCGGACTTAGCGAGCAGTACTTC
TRBD1	TRBV2	-	TRBJ2-2	CASTQGGPTTGELFF	TGTGCCAGCACCCAAGGGGGCCCCACCACCGGGGAGCTGTTTTTT
-	TRBV18	-	TRBJ2-2	CASSPLATNTGELFF	TGTGCCAGCTCACCACTAGCGACGAACACCGGGGAGCTGTTTTTT
TRBD2	TRBV9	-	TRBJ2-3	CASSVEPSGFGDTQYF	TGTGCCAGCAGCGTAGAGCCTAGCGGATTTGGAGATACGCAGTATTTT
TRBD2	TRBV27	-	TRBJ2-3	CASSLWLAGTDTQYF	TGTGCCAGCAGTTTGTGGCTAGCGGGAACAGATACGCAGTATTTT
-	TRBV2	-	TRBJ2-6	CASGEVSGANVLTF	TGTGCCAGCGGGGAAGTCTCTGGGGCCAACGTCCTGACTTTC
TRBD1	TRBV6-1	-	TRBJ2-4	CASSEGTGLIQYF	TGTGCCAGCAGTGAAGGGACAGGGTTAATTCAGTACTTC
TRBD2	TRBV14	-	TRBJ2-7	CASSRGTSGRSTYEQYF	TGTGCCAGCAGCCGGGGGACTAGCGGGAGATCCACCTACGAGCAGTACTTC
-	TRBV5-4	-	TRBJ2-7	CASRPGPSSYEQYF	TGTGCCAGCAGACCGGGACCTTCCTCCTACGAGCAGTACTTC
TRBD1	TRBV25-1	-	TRBJ2-1	CASQGQGAEGSYNEQFF	TGTGCCAGCCAAGGACAGGGGGCGGAGGGCTCCTACAATGAGCAGTTCTTC
-	TRBV30	-	TRBJ2-2	CAFRLNTGELFF	TGTGCCTTTAGGCTGAACACCGGGGAGCTGTTTTTT
-	TRBV4-3	once	TRBJ2-1	CASSQPIRGSEQFF	TGCGCCAGCAGCCAACCGATTCGGGGCAGTGAGCAGTTCTTC
TRBD1	TRBV28	-	TRBJ1-5	CASSYPGGNSNQPQHF	TGTGCCAGCAGCTATCCAGGGGGTAATAGCAATCAGCCCCAGCATTTT
-	TRBV5-6	-	TRBJ2-3	CASSLPGTSDTQYF	TGTGCCAGCAGCTTGCCCGGGACCTCAGATACGCAGTATTTT
TRBD1	TRBV5-1	-	TRBJ1-1	CASSPGTGMNTEAFF	TGCGCCAGCAGCCCTGGGACAGGGATGAACACTGAAGCTTTCTTT
-	TRBV11-3	-	TRBJ2-3	CASSASRAADTQYF	TGTGCCAGCAGCGCAAGTCGGGCGGCAGATACGCAGTATTTT
TRBD1	TRBV19	-	TRBJ2-3	CASSNRQGLTDTQYF	TGTGCCAGTAGTAACAGACAGGGCCTCACAGATACGCAGTATTTT
-	TRBV5-1	-	TRBJ2-7	CASSLDRGSYEQYF	TGCGCCAGCAGCTTGGATCGGGGCTCCTACGAGCAGTACTTC
-	TRBV10-2	once	TRBJ2-7	CASSEGNVYIF	TGCGCCAGCAGTGAGGGGAATGTATATATCTTC
-	TRBV10-1	-	TRBJ2-2	CASSSRGTGELFF	TGCGCCAGCAGCTCCCGTGGCACCGGGGAGCTGTTTTTT
-	TRBV18	-	TRBJ2-4	CASSPSGAENIQYF	TGTGCCAGCTCACCGTCGGGGGCTGAAAACATTCAGTACTTC
-	TRBV7-9	-	TRBJ2-7	CASRSGDEQYF	TGTGCCAGCAGGTCGGGGGACGAGCAGTACTTC
-	TRBV11-2	-	TRBJ2-5	CASSLLLSGTMETQYF	TGTGCCAGCAGCTTATTGCTATCGGGGACGATGGAGACCCAGTACTTC
TRBD1	TRBV11-2	-	TRBJ1-5	CASSSGQGLDQPQHF	TGTGCCAGCAGCTCGGGACAGGGACTCGATCAGCCCCAGCATTTT
TRBD2	TRBV7-6	-	TRBJ2-7	CASSTKSGTSGREGRYEQYF	TGTGCCAGCAGCACAAAAAGCGGGACTAGCGGGAGGGAGGGTAGGTACGAGCAGTACTTC
TRBD2	TRBV18	-	TRBJ2-7	CASSPRRESVYEQYF	TGTGCCAGCTCACCAAGGCGGGAGTCTGTCTACGAGCAGTACTTC
-	TRBV14	-	TRBJ2-1	CASSQVLGNEQFF	TGTGCCAGCAGCCAAGTGCTAGGAAATGAGCAGTTCTTC
-	TRBV6-1	-	TRBJ2-6	CASSDGGQGANVLTF	TGTGCCAGCAGTGACGGGGGACAGGGGGCCAACGTCCTGACTTTC
TRBD1	TRBV11-2	-	TRBJ2-1	CASSQLQGAKEQFF	TGTGCCAGCAGCCAATTACAGGGGGCGAAGGAGCAGTTCTTC